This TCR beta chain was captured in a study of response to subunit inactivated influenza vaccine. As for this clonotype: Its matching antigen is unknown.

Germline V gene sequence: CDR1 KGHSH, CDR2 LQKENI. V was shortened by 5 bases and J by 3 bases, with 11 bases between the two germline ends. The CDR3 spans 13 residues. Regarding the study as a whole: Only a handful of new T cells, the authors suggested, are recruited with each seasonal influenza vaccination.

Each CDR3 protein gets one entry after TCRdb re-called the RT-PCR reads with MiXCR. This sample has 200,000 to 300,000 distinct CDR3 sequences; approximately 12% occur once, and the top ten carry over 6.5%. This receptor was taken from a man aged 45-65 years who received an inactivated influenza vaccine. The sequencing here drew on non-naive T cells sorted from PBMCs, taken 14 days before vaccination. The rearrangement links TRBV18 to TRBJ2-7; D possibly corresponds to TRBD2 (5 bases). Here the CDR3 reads CASSVLGVYEQYF. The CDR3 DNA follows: TGTGCCAGCTCAGTCCTCGGGGTCTACGAGCAGTACTTC.